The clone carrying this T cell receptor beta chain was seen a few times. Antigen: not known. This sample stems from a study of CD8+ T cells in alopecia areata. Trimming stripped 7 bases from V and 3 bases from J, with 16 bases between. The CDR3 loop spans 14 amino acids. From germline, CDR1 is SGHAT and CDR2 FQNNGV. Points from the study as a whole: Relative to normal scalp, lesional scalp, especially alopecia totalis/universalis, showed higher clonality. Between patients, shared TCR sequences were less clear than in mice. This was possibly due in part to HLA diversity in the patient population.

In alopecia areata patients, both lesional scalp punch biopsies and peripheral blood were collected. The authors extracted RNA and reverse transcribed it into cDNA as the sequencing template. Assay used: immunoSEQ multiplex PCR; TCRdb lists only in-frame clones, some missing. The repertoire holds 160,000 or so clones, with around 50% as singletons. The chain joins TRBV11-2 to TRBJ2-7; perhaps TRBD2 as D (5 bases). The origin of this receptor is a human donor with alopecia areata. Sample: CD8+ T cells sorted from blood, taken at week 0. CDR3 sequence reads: CASTSGTDYYEQYF. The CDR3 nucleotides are TGTGCCAGCACCTCGGGTACAGACTACTACGAGCAGTACTTC.